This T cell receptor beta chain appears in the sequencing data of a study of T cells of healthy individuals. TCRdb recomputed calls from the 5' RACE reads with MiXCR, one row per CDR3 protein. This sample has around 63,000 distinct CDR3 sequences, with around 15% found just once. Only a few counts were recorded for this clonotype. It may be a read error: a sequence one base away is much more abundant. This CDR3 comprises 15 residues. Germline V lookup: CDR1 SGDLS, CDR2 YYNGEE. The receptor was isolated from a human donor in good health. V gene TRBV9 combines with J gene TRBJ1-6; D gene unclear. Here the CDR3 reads CASSAKGRGNSPLNF. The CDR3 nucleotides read TGTGCCAGCAGCGCCAAAGGACGGGGTAATTCACCCCTCAACTTT.